The 26 T cell receptor beta chains listed next were all sequenced from one sample in a study of cytomegalovirus exposure and HLA in healthy donors. Produced via immunoSEQ multiplex PCR; TCRdb's table is partial and in-frame only. Found here are around 300,000 clones, around 85% of them singletons; the top ten hold 1%. The specimen sequenced was PBMCs. All receptors derive from a woman under 30 in good health and CMV-seronegative.

The chain couples TRBV9 to TRBJ2-3; 7 bases align to TRBD2. Unmatched junction bases numbered 6, after V lost 5 bases and J lost 0 bases. This CDR3 has 15 amino acids. Per germline, CDR1 SGDLS and CDR2 YYNGEE. CDR3 region: CASSKLAPSTDTQYF. The CDR3 bases are TGTGCCAGCAGTAAACTAGCGCCAAGCACAGATACGCAGTATTTT. The complete variable domain, with remaining parts taken from reference TRBV9 and TRBJ2-3, reads DSGVTQTPKHLITATGQRVTLRCSPRSGDLSVYWYQQSLDQGLQFLIQYYNGEERAKGNILERFSAQQFPDLHSELNLSSLELGDSALYFCASSKLAPSTDTQYFGPGTRLTVL.

The chain uses TRBV7-9 and TRBJ2-7, with 7 bases fitting TRBD1. The CDR3 is made up of 15 amino acids. The germline V gene has CDR1 SEHNR and CDR2 FQNEAQ (reference sequence). The V segment lost 5 bases and the J segment 3 bases; nucleotides outside the gene matches: 10. CDR3 nucleotides: TGTGCCAGCAGCCTCGGTCGGGCAGGGGGCTACGAGCAGTACTTC. The encoded protein is CASSLGRAGGYEQYF.

This clone has just one count. The chain combines TRBV7-2 with TRBJ2-5; a possible D gene is TRBD2 (5 bases). The CDR3 consists of 15 residues. The V gene's germline CDR1 is SGHTA and CDR2 FQGNSA. V was trimmed by 4 bases and J by 1 base, leaving 13 bases between them. CDR3 DNA: TGTGCCAGCAGCTCGGGGTACCTCCGCCAAGAGACCCAGTACTTC. Its protein is CASSSGYLRQETQYF.

The CDR3 DNA is TGTGCCAGCAGCTTATCCGGGACAGGGTCCAATCAGCCCCAGCATTTT. It specifies CASSLSGTGSNQPQHF. The V call is TRBV7-2, the J call TRBJ1-5; 9 nucleotides align to TRBD1. The CDR3 is 16 residues long. The V and J ends lost 2 bases and 3 bases, in that order; junction bases with no gene match: 5. The V gene's germline CDR1 is SGHTA and CDR2 FQGNSA.

The V call is TRBV6-5, the J call TRBJ1-2; TRBD1 matches at 11 bases. The length of the CDR3 is 14 residues. Germline CDR1 is MNHEY and CDR2 is SVGAGI. V lost 4 bases, J lost 7 bases, and 5 bases stayed unmatched. CDR3 in amino acids: CASSSGQGAGGYTF. The CDR3 nucleotides read TGTGCCAGCAGTTCCGGACAGGGGGCGGGTGGCTACACCTTC.

The gene calls are TRBV27 and TRBJ1-1, with TRBD1 matching 8 bases. CDR3 length equals 14 residues. The germline gives CDR1 MNHEY, CDR2 SMNVEV (reference sequence). Germline trimming cut 5 bases from V and 0 bases from J; bases unmatched to any gene: 2. CDR3 loop: CASSAGQVNTEAFF. DNA of the CDR3: TGTGCCAGCAGTGCGGGACAGGTGAACACTGAAGCTTTCTTT.

The rearrangement links TRBV9 to TRBJ2-2; 9 bases are shared with TRBD2. J lost 5 bases, V lost 3 bases, and 8 bases had no gene match. CDR1 and CDR2 from the germline V gene are SGDLS and YYNGEE. This CDR3 comprises 16 residues. CDR3 region: CASSELAGGPTGELFF. In nucleotides, the CDR3 is TGTGCCAGCAGCGAGCTGGCGGGGGGGCCAACCGGGGAGCTGTTTTTT. Variable domain in full (rest from reference TRBV9 and TRBJ2-2): DSGVTQTPKHLITATGQRVTLRCSPRSGDLSVYWYQQSLDQGLQFLIQYYNGEERAKGNILERFSAQQFPDLHSELNLSSLELGDSALYFCASSELAGGPTGELFFGEGSRLTVL.

This chain connects TRBV5-1 to TRBJ1-4; a weak D match, TRBD1 (5 bases). The CDR3 extends over 15 amino acids. CDR1 SGHRS and CDR2 YFSETQ come from the germline V gene. Trimming shortened V by 4 bases and J by 5 bases, and 15 bases separated the two germline ends. CDR3 DNA sequence: TGCGCCAGCAGCCAGTGGGGCAGGGTCAATGAAAAACTGTTTTTT. Translated: CASSQWGRVNEKLFF.

The chain employs TRBV5-1 and TRBJ1-2, with 8 bases identical to TRBD1. Losses at the gene ends were 0 bases for V and 8 bases for J; bases not matched to a gene: 3. The CDR3 consists of 13 residues. Germline V gene lookup returns CDR1 SGHRS and CDR2 YFSETQ. This chain's CDR3 is CASSLAGGRGYTF. Written as DNA, the CDR3 is TGCGCCAGCAGCTTGGCAGGGGGCAGAGGCTACACCTTC. Filled out from reference TRBV5-1 and TRBJ1-2, the complete variable domain reads KAGVTQTPRYLIKTRGQQVTLSCSPISGHRSVSWYQQTPGQGLQFLFEYFSETQRNKGNFPGRFSGRQFSNSRSEMNVSTLELGDSALYLCASSLAGGRGYTFGSGTRLTVV.

The V and J genes are TRBV6-4 and TRBJ2-3; 13 positions match TRBD2. Germline assignment: CDR1 MRHNA and CDR2 SNTAGT. Unmatched junction bases numbered 10, after V lost 8 bases and J lost 8 bases. The CDR3 has 15 residues. CDR3 protein: CASGVGTSGIGTQYF. CDR3 nucleotides: TGTGCCAGCGGTGTCGGGACTAGCGGGATCGGTACGCAGTATTTT.

The genes are TRBV7-7 and TRBJ2-7; 13 nucleotides line up with TRBD2. CDR1 and CDR2 from the germline V gene are SSHAT and FNYEAQ (reference sequence). The CDR3 is 15 amino acids. Losses at the gene ends were 5 bases for V and 3 bases for J; bases not matched to a gene: 4. The CDR3 sequence is CASSIGTSGVYEQYF. Written as DNA, the CDR3 is TGTGCCAGCAGCATAGGGACTAGCGGGGTCTACGAGCAGTACTTC.

This clone was found a few times. The rearrangement links TRBV25-1 to TRBJ2-7, with TRBD1 as a possible D gene (5 bases). Looked up from germline, CDR1 is MGHDK and CDR2 is SYGVNS. The V and J ends lost 5 bases and 3 bases respectively, with 5 bases between them. CDR3 length: 11 amino acids. The CDR3 reads CASSTGYEQYF. The CDR3, as DNA: TGTGCCAGCAGTACAGGCTACGAGCAGTACTTC.

The chain uses TRBV6-1 and TRBJ2-5, with D possibly being TRBD1 (5 bases). CDR1 is MNHNS and CDR2 is SASEGT in the germline V gene. The CDR3 totals 14 residues. V shed 2 bases and J shed 5 bases, with 12 bases lying between them. The CDR3 sequence: CASSEKGLQETQYF. The CDR3 DNA reads as TGTGCCAGCAGTGAAAAGGGGCTGCAGGAGACCCAGTACTTC.

V usage is TRBV2 and J usage is TRBJ2-7; a possible D gene is TRBD2 (6 bases). V was cut by 7 bases and J by 5 bases, with 15 bases left in between. There are 13 residues in the CDR3. The germline gives CDR1 SNHLY, CDR2 FYNNEI. CDR3 nucleotide sequence: TGTGCCAGCAACTTTTTTGGGAGGAACGAGCAGTACTTC. As protein: CASNFFGRNEQYF.

V gene TRBV4-1 combines with J gene TRBJ2-7; 11 bases are shared with TRBD1. Trimming took 8 bases from V and 7 from J; bases not matched to a gene: 10. This CDR3 spans 14 amino acids. Germline V CDR1 and CDR2: MGHRA, YSYEKL. The CDR3 protein is CASRGQGASEEQYF. For the CDR3, the DNA is TGCGCCAGCCGAGGACAGGGGGCTTCGGAGGAGCAGTACTTC.

The rearrangement uses TRBV10-3 and TRBJ2-3; a possible D gene is TRBD1 (5 bases). The CDR3 length is 14 residues. Germline V gene lookup returns CDR1 ENHRY and CDR2 SYGVKD. V lost 4 bases, J lost 6 bases, and 14 bases lay in between. The CDR3: CAISVKGIDDTQYF. In DNA form, the CDR3 reads TGTGCCATCAGTGTCAAGGGGATCGATGATACGCAGTATTTT.

The table lists this clone with a count of one. V usage is TRBV10-3 and J usage is TRBJ1-2; 7 positions match TRBD1. This CDR3 is built from 18 residues. Trimming removed 2 bases from V and 0 bases from J; junction bases left unmatched: 12. Germline CDR1 and CDR2: ENHRY and SYGVKD. CDR3: CAISERRGRGKSNYGYTF. The CDR3 coding sequence is TGTGCCATCAGTGAGAGAAGGGGCAGGGGGAAGTCTAACTATGGCTACACCTTC.

This chain links TRBV7-9 with TRBJ2-7, with 7 bases fitting TRBD1. Trimming removed 5 bases from V and 0 bases from J; junction bases left unmatched: 7. The germline V gene encodes CDR1 SEHNR and CDR2 FQNEAQ (reference sequence). The CDR3 runs 15 residues. This CDR3 reads CASSRSDRASYEQYF. CDR3 sequence (DNA): TGTGCCAGCAGCCGATCCGACAGGGCCTCCTACGAGCAGTACTTC. Drawing the rest from reference TRBV7-9 and TRBJ2-7, the complete variable domain is DTGVSQNPRHKITKRGQNVTFRCDPISEHNRLYWYRQTLGQGPEFLTYFQNEAQLEKSRLLSDRFSAERPKGSFSTLEIQRTEQGDSAMYLCASSRSDRASYEQYFGPGTRLTVT.

J is TRBJ2-3 and V is TRBV16; 7 bases map to TRBD1. The trim removed 2 bases at V and 6 bases at J, leaving 8 bases unmatched. The CDR3 covers 15 residues. In germline, CDR1 is KGHSY, CDR2 FQNENV. The CDR3 coding sequence is TGTGCCAGCAGCCAAGCGAGAGGGGGCGCGGATACGCAGTATTTT. Protein: CASSQARGGADTQYF. The full variable domain, completed using reference TRBV16 and TRBJ2-3, is GEEVAQTPKHLVRGEGQKAKLYCAPIKGHSYVFWYQQVLKNEFKFLISFQNENVFDETGMPKERFSAKCLPNSPCSLEIQATKLEDSAVYFCASSQARGGADTQYFGPGTRLTVL.

The V call is TRBV28, the J call TRBJ2-1; 10 bases are shared with TRBD1. The CDR3 totals 16 residues. Per germline, CDR1 MDHEN and CDR2 SYDVKM. Trimming took 8 bases from V and 7 from J; bases not matched to a gene: 14. CDR3 sequence (DNA): TGTGCCAGCCTCGCCCCCGGGACAGGGGCCAAGAATGAGCAGTTCTTC. Translated, it gives CASLAPGTGAKNEQFF.

This chain links TRBV27 with TRBJ1-4; 7 positions agree with TRBD1. J was trimmed by 7 bases and V by 5 bases; bases with no gene match: 7. CDR3 size: 14 residues. CDR1 MNHEY and CDR2 SMNVEV come from the germline V gene (reference sequence). This chain's CDR3 is CASSPTGVREKLFF. The CDR3 nucleotides are TGTGCCAGCAGTCCCACAGGGGTGCGTGAAAAACTGTTTTTT.

This clone was picked up one time. The rearrangement joins TRBV7-2 to TRBJ1-5, with TRBD1 identical over 7 bases. The V and J ends lost 2 bases and 7 bases, in that order; junction bases with no gene match: 8. The CDR3 is 15 amino acids. Per germline, CDR1 SGHTA and CDR2 FQGNSA. The CDR3 nucleotides are TGTGCCAGCAGCTTACGCCAGGGGGTTGGGCAGCCCCAGCATTTT. It codes for CASSLRQGVGQPQHF.

The V gene is TRBV7-9, the J gene TRBJ1-2, with 9 bases aligning to TRBD1. This CDR3 is built from 16 residues. J lost 10 bases, V lost 1 base, and 13 bases had no gene match. Germline lookup yields CDR1 SEHNR and CDR2 FQNEAQ (reference sequence). The CDR3 region has the DNA TGTGCCAGCAGCTTAGGGGCCCTGGGACAGGGTCCTTACTACACCTTC. Protein: CASSLGALGQGPYYTF.

The V call is TRBV7-2, the J call TRBJ2-7; TRBD2 matches at 10 bases. Trimming cost V 5 bases and J 4 bases; bases outside gene matches: 20. CDR1 and CDR2 (germline): SGHTA, FQGNSA. This CDR3 comprises 19 residues. The CDR3 region has the DNA TGTGCCAGCAGCCCCCGGGACAGATCTAGCGGGAGAGGCTGGTACGAGCAGTACTTC. Protein product: CASSPRDRSSGRGWYEQYF.

The gene calls are TRBV4-1 and TRBJ2-3; D is uncertain. The V end was cut by 1 base, the J end by 0 bases, with 5 bases between. This CDR3 is built from 14 residues. The germline gives CDR1 MGHRA, CDR2 YSYEKL. The CDR3 DNA sequence: TGCGCCAGCAGCCAAGTTCAGAGCACAGATACGCAGTATTTT. It encodes CASSQVQSTDTQYF.

This sequence joins TRBV5-1 and TRBJ2-5, with a possible D match to TRBD2 (5 bases). Trimming left V 1 base short and J 3 bases short, with 13 bases between. The CDR3 contains 15 residues. Germline lookup yields CDR1 SGHRS and CDR2 YFSETQ. The CDR3 region is CASSLIVSGKETQYF. CDR3 bases: TGCGCCAGCAGCTTGATTGTGTCCGGGAAAGAGACCCAGTACTTC. The full variable domain, completed using reference TRBV5-1 and TRBJ2-5, is KAGVTQTPRYLIKTRGQQVTLSCSPISGHRSVSWYQQTPGQGLQFLFEYFSETQRNKGNFPGRFSGRQFSNSRSEMNVSTLELGDSALYLCASSLIVSGKETQYFGPGTRLLVL.